The T cell receptor (beta chain) under discussion was sequenced for a study of T-cell memory formation after mild COVID-19. As to this clonotype: Its antigen is currently unknown.

The J segment lost 1 base and the V segment lost 4 bases, leaving 4 bases of the junction unmatched. The CDR3 loop spans 14 amino acids. Looked up from germline, CDR1 is SGHRS and CDR2 is YFSETQ. Constant-segment primers served in 5'RACE that generated TCR alpha and TCR beta cDNA libraries bearing sample barcodes and UMIs. TCRdb re-analysed the 5' RACE reads in MiXCR, keeping a single row per CDR3 protein. The sample includes 200,000 to 250,000 distinct CDR3 sequences, over 15% seen only once; the top ten take 3.5%. Broader study findings: That cross-reactive memory joined was suggested by some responding clones appearing in pre-infection memory. Day 15 to 85 contracting clones showed balanced CD4/CD8; later expanders leaned CD4+.

The specimen was PBMCs or a T cell subset sorted from them (not recorded which). The chain couples TRBV5-1 to TRBJ1-2; 7 bases map to TRBD1. The sequence was obtained from a man aged 18 to 35 who had mild COVID-19 (a few samples of this study predate the infection). Cell type and time point are not known. The DNA for the CDR3 is TGCGCCAGCAGCCCAGGACAGGATAACTATGGCTACACCTTC. Translated, it gives CASSPGQDNYGYTF.